This TCR beta chain was obtained from a study of blood T cell repertoires in COVID-19. As for the study in general: There were acute and convalescent COVID-19 samples, and they came from the United States, Italy and Spain. Sources were T cells, B-cell-depleted T cells, or PBMCs; the material itself was cDNA or gDNA.

Clinical history as reported by participants underpinned cohort assignment. Source study methods: Reference gene primer amplification gave estimated nucleated cell counts. Assay used: immunoSEQ multiplex PCR; TCRdb lists only in-frame clones, some missing. The DNA was the basis for D and trimming; V, J and clone size are from that table. The table has around 450,000 clones, around nine tenths seen once. Sequenced material: PBMCs or T cells enriched from blood (not recorded which). This receptor was identified in a woman aged 18-29 years with acute COVID-19.

The DNA of the CDR3 is TGCGCCAGCAGTCAACCGGGGGGTCTACACAGGACTGAAGCTTTCTTT. Translation: CASSQPGGLHRTEAFF. The gene calls are TRBV23-1 and TRBJ1-1; tentatively, D is TRBD1 (5 bases). TRBV23-1 carries the ORF label, with uncertain function. CDR3 length equals 16 residues. Trimming pared 2 bases from V and 5 bases from J, leaving 18 bases between.